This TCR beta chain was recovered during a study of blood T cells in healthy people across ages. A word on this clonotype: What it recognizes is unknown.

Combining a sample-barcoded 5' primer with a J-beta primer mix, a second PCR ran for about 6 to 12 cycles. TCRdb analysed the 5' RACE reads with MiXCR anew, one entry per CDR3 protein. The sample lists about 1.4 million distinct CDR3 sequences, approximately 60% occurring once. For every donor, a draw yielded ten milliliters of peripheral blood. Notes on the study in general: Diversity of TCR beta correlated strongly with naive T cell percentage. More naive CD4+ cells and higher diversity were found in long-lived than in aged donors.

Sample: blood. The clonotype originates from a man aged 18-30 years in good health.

The CDR3 loop is CASSSRTSGGRVREQFF. The CDR3 bases are TGTGCCAGCAGCTCCCGGACTAGCGGGGGCCGAGTCAGAGAGCAGTTCTTC. The chain recombines TRBV7-2 with TRBJ2-1; 13 bases line up with TRBD2. Germline loops: CDR1 SGHTA, CDR2 FQGNSA. This CDR3 has 17 amino acids. With V trimmed by 4 bases and J by 10 bases, 13 bases remained unmatched.